Listed here are 15 T cell receptor beta chains from one sample, sequenced in a study of cytomegalovirus exposure and HLA in healthy donors. Primers included in the PCR were 60 Vbeta and 13 Jbeta primers. Profiled with immunoSEQ multiplex PCR; TCRdb holds only in-frame clones, not every one. This table has some 190,000 clones, around 76% appearing once. The sample consisted of PBMCs. These receptors all come from a middle-aged man in good health and CMV-seronegative.

This clone occurred once. This rearrangement joins TRBV4-3 to TRBJ2-1; D not resolved. The CDR3 sequence is 15 residues long. V was trimmed by 1 base and J by 8 bases, leaving 15 bases between them. Germline CDR1 reads LGHNA; CDR2 reads YSLEER. The CDR3 loop reads CASSQVGASHYEQFF. The CDR3, as DNA: TGCGCCAGCAGCCAAGTCGGAGCCTCCCATTATGAGCAGTTCTTC.

This chain joins TRBV5-1 and TRBJ2-2; TRBD2 aligns across 13 bases. The germline V gene encodes CDR1 SGHRS and CDR2 YFSETQ. Trimming cost V 4 bases and J 7 bases; bases outside gene matches: 4. The CDR3 runs 15 residues. The CDR3 DNA reads as TGCGCCAGCAGCCGGACTAGCGGGAGTAACGGGGAGCTGTTTTTT. Its protein is CASSRTSGSNGELFF.

The chain carries TRBV14 and TRBJ2-7; D possibly corresponds to TRBD1 (6 bases). There are 13 residues in the CDR3. V lost 1 base to trimming and J lost 9 bases, with 13 bases between them. The V gene's germline CDR1 is SGHDN and CDR2 FVKESK. For the CDR3, the DNA is TGTGCCAGCAGCCAAGGGCCGACAGGAAGGCAGTACTTC. Amino acid sequence: CASSQGPTGRQYF.

The chain has TRBV28 and TRBJ2-1; TRBD1 matches at 9 bases. The V and J ends lost 4 bases and 1 base, in that order; junction bases with no gene match: 5. CDR1 and CDR2 (germline): MDHEN, SYDVKM. The CDR3 is made up of 16 amino acids. The CDR3 DNA sequence: TGTGCCAGCAGTTCCTCCGGGACAGGGTCCTACAATGAGCAGTTCTTC. Protein: CASSSSGTGSYNEQFF.

As concerns this clone: The sample contains more than one DNA sequence encoding this CDR3. The CDR3 DNA follows: TGTGCCAGCAGCCCTACAGGGGCCGCCTATGGCTACACCTTC. Protein product: CASSPTGAAYGYTF. V and J are TRBV28 and TRBJ1-2; 7 nucleotides align to TRBD1. V dropped 6 bases and J dropped 4; count of bases not matched to a gene: 8. The germline V gene encodes CDR1 MDHEN and CDR2 SYDVKM. The CDR3 contains 14 residues.

This clone was seen a single time. This chain uses TRBV14 with TRBJ2-5; D is unresolved. CDR3 length: 14 residues. Trimming cost V 4 bases and J 5 bases, with 14 bases left between them. Germline CDR1 SGHDN, CDR2 FVKESK. Here the CDR3 reads CASSRTVGGETQYF. In DNA, the CDR3 is TGTGCCAGCAGCCGAACAGTAGGTGGGGAGACCCAGTACTTC.

The rearrangement uses TRBV15 and TRBJ2-2, with 9 bases fitting TRBD2. Germline CDR1 is LNHNV and CDR2 is YYDKDF (reference sequence). V lost 6 bases and J lost 7; bases outside the gene matches: 15. The length of the CDR3 is 17 residues. The CDR3 nucleotides read TGTGCCACCAGAACCAAACGAGAGACTAGCGGTAGCGGGGAGCTGTTTTTT. Residues: CATRTKRETSGSGELFF.

This clone was observed a single time. The chain carries TRBV28 and TRBJ2-1, with TRBD1 identical over 10 bases. The CDR3 extends over 16 amino acids. Looked up from germline, CDR1 is MDHEN and CDR2 is SYDVKM. The junction had 9 bases not matched to a gene; V was cut back by 4 bases and J by 6 bases. CDR3 nucleotide sequence: TGTGCCAGCAGTTCCCCCGGGACAGGGGCGGCCAATGAGCAGTTCTTC. Encoded protein: CASSSPGTGAANEQFF. The full variable domain, in which reference TRBV28 and TRBJ2-1 provide the parts outside the CDR3, is DVKVTQSSRYLVKRTGEKVFLECVQDMDHENMFWYRQDPGLGLRLIYFSYDVKMKEKGDIPEGYSVSREKKERFSLILESASTNQTSMYLCASSSPGTGAANEQFFGPGTRLTVL.

The chain joins TRBV28 to TRBJ2-7; tentatively, D is TRBD2 (6 bases). V lost 7 bases and J lost 7, with 14 bases in between. Per the germline V gene, CDR1 is MDHEN and CDR2 is SYDVKM. The CDR3 is 12 amino acids. As DNA, the CDR3 is TGTGCCAGCAATCAACTAGCCGGAGAGCAGTACTTC. It specifies CASNQLAGEQYF.

The chain links TRBV29-1 to TRBJ2-5; 14 positions match TRBD2. The CDR3 totals 14 residues. The J segment lost 4 bases and the V segment lost 6 bases, leaving 4 bases of the junction unmatched. The germline CDR1 and CDR2 sequences are SQVTM and ANQGSEA. This CDR3 reads CSVLTSGRGETQYF. CDR3 bases: TGCAGCGTCCTGACTAGCGGGAGGGGAGAGACCCAGTACTTC.

This clone was counted a single time. The rearrangement joins TRBV4-2 to TRBJ2-5; tentative D call: TRBD1 (6 bases). Trimming cost V 3 bases and J 4 bases, with 6 bases left between them. The CDR3 length is 12 residues. CDR1 and CDR2 (germline): LGHNA, YNFKEQ. CDR3 residues: CASSHRGETQYF. CDR3 DNA: TGTGCCAGCAGCCACAGGGGAGAGACCCAGTACTTC.

The chain couples TRBV5-6 to TRBJ2-3; 11 bases match TRBD2. V dropped 1 base and J dropped 5; count of bases not matched to a gene: 6. The CDR3 consists of 16 residues. Germline V gene lookup returns CDR1 SGHDT and CDR2 YYEEEE. The CDR3 reads CASSLLAGGPGDTQYF. The CDR3 DNA follows: TGTGCCAGCAGCTTGTTAGCGGGGGGGCCTGGAGATACGCAGTATTTT.

This chain uses TRBV2 with TRBJ2-5; 15 nucleotides line up with TRBD2. The CDR3 runs 17 residues. V dropped 4 bases and J dropped 2; count of bases not matched to a gene: 5. Germline CDR1 reads SNHLY; CDR2 reads FYNNEI. The CDR3 nucleotides read TGTGCCAGCAGTGGGACTAGCGGGAGGGCCGGTCAAGAGACCCAGTACTTC. Protein product: CASSGTSGRAGQETQYF.

The chain combines TRBV6-5 with TRBJ1-2; D is possibly TRBD1 (6 bases). CDR3 length: 15 amino acids. Germline V gene lookup returns CDR1 MNHEY and CDR2 SVGAGI. Trimming shortened V by 5 bases and J by 5 bases, and 18 bases separated the two germline ends. CDR3 amino acids: CASSPRTAFSYGYTF. The CDR3 region has the DNA TGTGCCAGCAGTCCACGGACAGCCTTTAGTTATGGCTACACCTTC.

The genes are TRBV5-6 and TRBJ1-1, with D maybe TRBD1 (6 bases). The CDR3 extends over 15 amino acids. Trimming pared 1 base from V and 1 base from J, leaving 11 bases between. Germline V lookup: CDR1 SGHDT, CDR2 YYEEEE. The CDR3 DNA follows: TGTGCCAGCAGCTTGAGGGACACCCCGAACACTGAAGCTTTCTTT. As protein: CASSLRDTPNTEAFF.